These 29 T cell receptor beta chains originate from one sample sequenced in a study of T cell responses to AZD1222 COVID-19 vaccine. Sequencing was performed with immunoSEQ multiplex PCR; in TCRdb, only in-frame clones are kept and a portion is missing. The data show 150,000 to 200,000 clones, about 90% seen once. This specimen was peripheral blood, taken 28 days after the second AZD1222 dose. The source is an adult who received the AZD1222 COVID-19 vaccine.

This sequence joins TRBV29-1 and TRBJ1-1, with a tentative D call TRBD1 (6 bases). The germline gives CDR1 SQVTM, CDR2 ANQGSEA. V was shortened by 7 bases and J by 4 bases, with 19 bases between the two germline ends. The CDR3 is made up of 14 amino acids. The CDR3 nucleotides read TGCAGCGCCGCGAATCCGGACAGTGGCACTGAAGCTTTCTTT. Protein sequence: CSAANPDSGTEAFF. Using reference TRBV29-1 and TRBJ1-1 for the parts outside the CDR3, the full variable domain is SAVISQKPSRDICQRGTSLTIQCQVDSQVTMMFWYRQQPGQSLTLIATANQGSEATYESGFVIDKFPISRPNLTFSTLTVSNMSPEDSSIYLCSAANPDSGTEAFFGQGTRLTVV.

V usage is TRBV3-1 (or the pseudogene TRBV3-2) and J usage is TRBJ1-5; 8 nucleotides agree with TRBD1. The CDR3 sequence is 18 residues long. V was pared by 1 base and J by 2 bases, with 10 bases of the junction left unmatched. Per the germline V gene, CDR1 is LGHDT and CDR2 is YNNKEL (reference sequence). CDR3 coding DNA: TGTGCCAGCAGCCAAGGTTGGGCAGGGGGCGCGCGCAATCAGCCCCAGCATTTT. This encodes CASSQGWAGGARNQPQHF.

The CDR3 DNA sequence: TGTGCCAGCAGTTACTCGCGGGGGGAGGTTGGCTACACCTTC. Translating it yields CASSYSRGEVGYTF. The chain uses TRBV6-5 and TRBJ1-2; possible D gene TRBD1, 5 bases. The germline gives CDR1 MNHEY, CDR2 SVGAGI. This CDR3 is 14 amino acids long. V lost 0 bases to trimming and J lost 7 bases, with 12 bases between them.

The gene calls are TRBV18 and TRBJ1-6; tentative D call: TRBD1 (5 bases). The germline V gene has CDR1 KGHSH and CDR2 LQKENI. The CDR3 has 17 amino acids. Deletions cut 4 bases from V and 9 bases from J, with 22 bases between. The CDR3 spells CASSLTTRDSLGSPLHF. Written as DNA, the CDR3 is TGTGCCAGCTCACTGACGACAAGGGACTCTTTGGGTTCACCCCTCCACTTT.

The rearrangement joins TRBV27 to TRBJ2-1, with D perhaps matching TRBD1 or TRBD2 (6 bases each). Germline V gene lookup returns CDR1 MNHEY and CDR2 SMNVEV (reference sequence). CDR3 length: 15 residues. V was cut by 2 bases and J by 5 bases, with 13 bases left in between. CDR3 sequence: CASSLMEGVDNEQFF. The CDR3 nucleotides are TGTGCCAGCAGTTTAATGGAGGGGGTGGACAATGAGCAGTTCTTC.

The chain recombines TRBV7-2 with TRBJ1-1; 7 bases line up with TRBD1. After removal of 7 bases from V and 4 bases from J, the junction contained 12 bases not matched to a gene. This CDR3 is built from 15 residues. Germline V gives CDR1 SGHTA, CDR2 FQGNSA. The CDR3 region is CASTLPRQGGTEAFF. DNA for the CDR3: TGTGCCAGCACCCTTCCTAGACAGGGAGGCACTGAAGCTTTCTTT.

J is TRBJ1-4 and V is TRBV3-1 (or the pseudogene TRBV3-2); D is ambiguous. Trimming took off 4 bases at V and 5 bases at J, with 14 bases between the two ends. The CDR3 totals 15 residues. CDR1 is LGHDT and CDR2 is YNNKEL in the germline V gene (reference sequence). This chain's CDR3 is CASSPRAGSNEKLFF. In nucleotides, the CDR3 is TGTGCCAGCAGCCCGCGGGCGGGCAGCAATGAAAAACTGTTTTTT.

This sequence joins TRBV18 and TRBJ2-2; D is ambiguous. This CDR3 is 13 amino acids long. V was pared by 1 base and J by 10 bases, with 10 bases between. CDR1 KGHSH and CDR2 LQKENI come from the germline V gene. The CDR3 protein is CASSPRSYEELFF. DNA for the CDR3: TGTGCCAGCTCACCACGGTCCTACGAGGAGCTGTTTTTT.

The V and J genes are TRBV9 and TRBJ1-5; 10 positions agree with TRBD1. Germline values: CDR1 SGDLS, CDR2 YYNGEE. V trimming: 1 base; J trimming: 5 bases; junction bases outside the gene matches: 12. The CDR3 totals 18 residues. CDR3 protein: CASSVILPGTGVDQPQHF. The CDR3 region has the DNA TGTGCCAGCAGCGTAATCCTTCCCGGGACAGGGGTGGATCAGCCCCAGCATTTT.

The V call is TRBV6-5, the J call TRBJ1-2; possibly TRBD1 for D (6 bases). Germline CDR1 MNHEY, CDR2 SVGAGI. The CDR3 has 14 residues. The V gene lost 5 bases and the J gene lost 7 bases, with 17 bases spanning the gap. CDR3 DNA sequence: TGTGCCAGCAGTCCCGAGTTCAGGGGAAGTGGCTACACCTTC. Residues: CASSPEFRGSGYTF.

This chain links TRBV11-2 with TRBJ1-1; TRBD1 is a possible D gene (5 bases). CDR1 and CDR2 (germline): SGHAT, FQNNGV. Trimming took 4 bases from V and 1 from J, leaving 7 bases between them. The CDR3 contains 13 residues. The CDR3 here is CASSSDRNTEAFF. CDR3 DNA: TGTGCCAGCAGCTCAGACAGGAACACTGAAGCTTTCTTT.

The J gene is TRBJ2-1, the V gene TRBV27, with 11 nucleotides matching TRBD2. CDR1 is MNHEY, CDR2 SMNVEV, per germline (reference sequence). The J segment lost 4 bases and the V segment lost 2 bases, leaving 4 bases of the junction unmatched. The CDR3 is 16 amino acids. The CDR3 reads CASSLTTSGGYNEQFF. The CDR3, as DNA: TGTGCCAGCAGTTTAACAACTAGCGGGGGTTACAATGAGCAGTTCTTC.

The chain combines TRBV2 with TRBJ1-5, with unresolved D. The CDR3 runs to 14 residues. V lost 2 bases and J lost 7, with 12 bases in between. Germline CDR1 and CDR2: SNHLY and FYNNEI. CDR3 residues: CASSESSGKQPQHF. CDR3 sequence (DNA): TGTGCCAGCAGTGAATCTTCGGGAAAACAGCCCCAGCATTTT.

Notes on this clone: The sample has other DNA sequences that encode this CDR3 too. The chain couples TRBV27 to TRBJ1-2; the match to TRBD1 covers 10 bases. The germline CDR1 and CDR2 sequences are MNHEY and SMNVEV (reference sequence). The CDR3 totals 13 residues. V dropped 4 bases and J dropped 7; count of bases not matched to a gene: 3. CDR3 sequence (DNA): TGTGCCAGCAGTTCCGGGACAGGGGTTGGCTACACCTTC. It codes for CASSSGTGVGYTF.

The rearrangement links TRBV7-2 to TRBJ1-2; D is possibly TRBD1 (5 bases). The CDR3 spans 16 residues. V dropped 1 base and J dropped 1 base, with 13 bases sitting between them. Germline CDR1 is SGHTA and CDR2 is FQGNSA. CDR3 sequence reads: CASSLVGGALNYGYTF. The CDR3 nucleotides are TGTGCCAGCAGCTTAGTAGGAGGGGCGCTTAACTATGGCTACACCTTC.

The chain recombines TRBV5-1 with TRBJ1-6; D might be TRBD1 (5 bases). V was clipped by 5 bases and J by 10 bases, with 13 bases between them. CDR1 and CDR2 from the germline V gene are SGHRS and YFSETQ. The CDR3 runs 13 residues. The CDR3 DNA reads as TGCGCCAGCAGTCCACAGGAGAACTCACCCCTCCACTTT. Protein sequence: CASSPQENSPLHF.

CDR3 protein: CASSVASGWMTQYF. CDR3 in DNA: TGCGCCAGCAGTGTGGCCTCAGGTTGGATGACCCAGTACTTC. This sequence joins TRBV10-2 and TRBJ2-5; no reliable D call. The V end lost 4 bases, the J end lost 7 bases, and 16 bases lay between the germline ends. CDR3 length: 14 amino acids. CDR1 and CDR2 from the germline V gene are WSHSY and SAAADI.

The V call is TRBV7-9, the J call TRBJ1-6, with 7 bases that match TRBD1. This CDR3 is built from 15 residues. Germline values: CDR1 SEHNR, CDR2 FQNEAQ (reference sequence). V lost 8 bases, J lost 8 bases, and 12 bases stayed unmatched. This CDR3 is CASSSLDRVDSPLHF. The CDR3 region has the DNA TGTGCCAGCTCATCCTTAGACAGGGTTGATTCACCCCTCCACTTT.

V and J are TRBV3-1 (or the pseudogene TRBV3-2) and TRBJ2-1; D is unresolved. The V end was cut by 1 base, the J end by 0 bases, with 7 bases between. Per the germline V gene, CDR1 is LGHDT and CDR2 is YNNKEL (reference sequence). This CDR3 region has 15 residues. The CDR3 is CASSQGAASYNEQFF. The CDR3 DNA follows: TGTGCCAGCAGCCAAGGGGCTGCCTCCTACAATGAGCAGTTCTTC.

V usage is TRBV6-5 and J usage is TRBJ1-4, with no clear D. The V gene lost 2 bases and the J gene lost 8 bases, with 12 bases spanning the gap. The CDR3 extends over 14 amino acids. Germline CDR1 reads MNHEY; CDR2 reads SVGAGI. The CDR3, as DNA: TGTGCCAGCAGTTACAGCTTCCTTGGGGAAAAACTGTTTTTT. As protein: CASSYSFLGEKLFF.

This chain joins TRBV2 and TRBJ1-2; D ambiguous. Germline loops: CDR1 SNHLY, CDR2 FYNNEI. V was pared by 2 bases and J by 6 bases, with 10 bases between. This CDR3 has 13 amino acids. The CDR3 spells CASSERGSDGYTF. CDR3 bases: TGTGCCAGCAGTGAAAGAGGGAGCGATGGCTACACCTTC.

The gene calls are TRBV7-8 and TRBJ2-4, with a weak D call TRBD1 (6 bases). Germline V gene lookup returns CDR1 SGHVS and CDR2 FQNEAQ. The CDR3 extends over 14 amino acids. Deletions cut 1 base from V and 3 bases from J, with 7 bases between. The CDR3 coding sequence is TGTGCCAGCAGCTTAGGGACAGTCAAAAACATTCAGTACTTC. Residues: CASSLGTVKNIQYF.

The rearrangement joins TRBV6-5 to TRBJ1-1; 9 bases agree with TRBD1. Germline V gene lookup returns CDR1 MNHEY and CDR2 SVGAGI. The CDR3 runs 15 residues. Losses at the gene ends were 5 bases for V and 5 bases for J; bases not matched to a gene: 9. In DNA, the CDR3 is TGTGCCAGCAGTCCCCTCACAGGGGGCGGAACTGAAGCTTTCTTT. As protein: CASSPLTGGGTEAFF.

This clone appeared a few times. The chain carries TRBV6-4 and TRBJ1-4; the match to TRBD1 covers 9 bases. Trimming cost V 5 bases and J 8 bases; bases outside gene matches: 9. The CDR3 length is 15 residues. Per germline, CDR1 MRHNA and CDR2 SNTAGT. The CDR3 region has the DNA TGTGCCAGCAGTAAAACAGGGGGCGCGGGGGAAAAACTGTTTTTT. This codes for CASSKTGGAGEKLFF.

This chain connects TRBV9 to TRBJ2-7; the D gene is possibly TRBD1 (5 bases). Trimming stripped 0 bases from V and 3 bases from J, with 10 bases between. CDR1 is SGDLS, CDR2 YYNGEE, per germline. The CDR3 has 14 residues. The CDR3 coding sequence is TGTGCCAGCAGCGTAGGAGACAGTGTCTACGAGCAGTACTTC. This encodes CASSVGDSVYEQYF.

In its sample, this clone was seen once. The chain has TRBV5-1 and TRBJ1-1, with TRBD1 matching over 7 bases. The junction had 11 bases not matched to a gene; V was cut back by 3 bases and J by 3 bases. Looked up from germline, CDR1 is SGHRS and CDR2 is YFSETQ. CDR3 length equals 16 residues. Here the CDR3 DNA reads TGCGCCAGCAGCTCACGAGGCCGGGACAGCCACACTGAAGCTTTCTTT. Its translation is CASSSRGRDSHTEAFF. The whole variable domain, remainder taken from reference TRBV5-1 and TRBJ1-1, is KAGVTQTPRYLIKTRGQQVTLSCSPISGHRSVSWYQQTPGQGLQFLFEYFSETQRNKGNFPGRFSGRQFSNSRSEMNVSTLELGDSALYLCASSSRGRDSHTEAFFGQGTRLTVV.

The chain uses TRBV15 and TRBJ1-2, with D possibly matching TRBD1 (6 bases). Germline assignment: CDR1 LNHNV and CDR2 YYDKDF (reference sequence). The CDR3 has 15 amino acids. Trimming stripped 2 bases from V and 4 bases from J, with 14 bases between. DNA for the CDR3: TGTGCCACCAGCAGATACGGGACAAGGGCCTATGGCTACACCTTC. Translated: CATSRYGTRAYGYTF.

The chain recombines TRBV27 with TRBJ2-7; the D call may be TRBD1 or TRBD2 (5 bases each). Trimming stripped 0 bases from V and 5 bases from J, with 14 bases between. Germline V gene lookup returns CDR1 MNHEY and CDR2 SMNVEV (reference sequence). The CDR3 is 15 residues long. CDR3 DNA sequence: TGTGCCAGCAGTTTATCATGGGGGATATCCCACGAGCAGTACTTC. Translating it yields CASSLSWGISHEQYF.

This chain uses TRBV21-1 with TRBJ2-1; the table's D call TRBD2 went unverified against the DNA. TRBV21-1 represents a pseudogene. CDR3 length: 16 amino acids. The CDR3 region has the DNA TGTGCCAGCAGCAAAGCGCTCCCGGGGGACTACAATGAGCAGTTCTTC. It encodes CASSKALPGDYNEQFF.